This T cell receptor (beta chain) originates from a study of T cell responses to AZD1222 COVID-19 vaccine. Whole-study context: The study pooled second doses at about 4 or about 12 weeks. General study points: Within unmutated variant regions lay the reported targets of nearly half of spike-specific TCRs. Baseline serostatus was positive in only a handful of AZD1222 recipients.

Using immunoSEQ multiplex PCR, the repertoire was profiled, and TCRdb retains in-frame clones only, with some absent. The repertoire holds roughly 120,000 clones, more than 85% seen once, with just under 3% in the top ten. The ends were cut back, 0 bases at V and 5 bases at J, with 12 bases in the middle. This CDR3 has 15 amino acids. Germline V gene data show CDR1 as WSHSY and CDR2 as SAAADI. Concerning this clone itself: Its antigen is as yet unknown.

J is TRBJ2-3 and V is TRBV10-2, with D possibly matching TRBD2 (6 bases). This receptor was taken from an adult in good health. Sequencing used peripheral blood, obtained on day 0 of AZD1222 vaccination. In nucleotides, the CDR3 is TGCGCCAGCAGTGAGTCGGCGGACTACCGAGATACGCAGTATTTT. Translation gives CASSESADYRDTQYF.